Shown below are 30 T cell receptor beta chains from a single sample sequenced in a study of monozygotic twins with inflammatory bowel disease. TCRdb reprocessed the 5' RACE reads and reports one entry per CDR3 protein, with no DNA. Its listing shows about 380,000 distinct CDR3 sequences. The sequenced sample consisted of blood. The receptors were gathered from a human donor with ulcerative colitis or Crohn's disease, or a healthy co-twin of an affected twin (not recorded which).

The CDR3 protein is CASSPGQLGSYEQYF. V usage is TRBV3-1 and J usage is TRBJ2-7; TCRdb indicates TRBD1, and absent DNA this call remains unverified. The CDR3 length is 15 residues. Per germline, CDR1 LGHDT and CDR2 YNNKEL (reference sequence).

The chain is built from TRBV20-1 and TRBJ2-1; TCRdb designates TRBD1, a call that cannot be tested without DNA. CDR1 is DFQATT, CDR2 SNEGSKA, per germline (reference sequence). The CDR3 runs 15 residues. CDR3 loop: CSARDRTRSYNEQFF.

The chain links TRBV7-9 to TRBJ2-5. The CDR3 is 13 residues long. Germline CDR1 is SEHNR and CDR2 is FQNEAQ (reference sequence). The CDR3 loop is CASSFLPQETQYF.

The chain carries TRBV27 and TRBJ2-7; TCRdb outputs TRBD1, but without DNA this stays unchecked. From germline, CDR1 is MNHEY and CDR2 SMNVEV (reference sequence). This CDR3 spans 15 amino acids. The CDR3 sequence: CASSHGQGQTYEQYF.

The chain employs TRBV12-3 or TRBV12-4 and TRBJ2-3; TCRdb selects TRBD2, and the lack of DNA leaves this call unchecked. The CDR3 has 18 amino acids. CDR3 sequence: CASRRSGGADFGTDTQYF.

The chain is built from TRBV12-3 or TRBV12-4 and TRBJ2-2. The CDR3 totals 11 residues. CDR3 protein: CASSSSGEPFF.

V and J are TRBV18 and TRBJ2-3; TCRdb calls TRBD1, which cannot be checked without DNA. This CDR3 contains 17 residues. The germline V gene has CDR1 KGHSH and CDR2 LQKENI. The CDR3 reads CASSPDFGTGGLDTQYF.

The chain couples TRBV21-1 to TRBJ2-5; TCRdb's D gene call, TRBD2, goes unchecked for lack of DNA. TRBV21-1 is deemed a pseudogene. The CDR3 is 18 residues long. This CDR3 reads CATLGTSGEPLTQETQYF.

CDR3 residues: CASSTNVNTGELFF. This chain connects TRBV27 to TRBJ2-2. From germline, CDR1 is MNHEY and CDR2 SMNVEV (reference sequence). CDR3 length equals 14 residues.

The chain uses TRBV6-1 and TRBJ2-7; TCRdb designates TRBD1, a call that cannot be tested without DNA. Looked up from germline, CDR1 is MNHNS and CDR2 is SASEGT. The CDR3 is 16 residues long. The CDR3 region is CASSTGDRGRWDEQYF.

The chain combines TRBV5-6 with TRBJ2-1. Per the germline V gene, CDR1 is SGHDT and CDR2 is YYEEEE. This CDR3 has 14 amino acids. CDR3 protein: CASYGGSSYNEQFF.

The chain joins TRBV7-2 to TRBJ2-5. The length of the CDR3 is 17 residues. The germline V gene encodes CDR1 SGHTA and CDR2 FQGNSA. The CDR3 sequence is CASSLQGRLVLQETQYF.

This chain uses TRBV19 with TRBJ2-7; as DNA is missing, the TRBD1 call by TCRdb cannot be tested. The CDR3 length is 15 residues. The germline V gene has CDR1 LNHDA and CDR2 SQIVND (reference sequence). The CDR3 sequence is CASSSLGSPSYEQYF.

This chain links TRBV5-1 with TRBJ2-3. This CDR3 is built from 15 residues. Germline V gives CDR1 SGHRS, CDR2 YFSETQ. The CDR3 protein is CASSSDLADTDTQYF.

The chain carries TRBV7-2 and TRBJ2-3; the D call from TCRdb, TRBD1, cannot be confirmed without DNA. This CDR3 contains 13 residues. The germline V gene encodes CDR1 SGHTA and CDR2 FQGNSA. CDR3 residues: CAILRGVYDTQYF. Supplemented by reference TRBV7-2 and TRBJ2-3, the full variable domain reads GAGVSQSPSNKVTEKGKDVELRCDPISGHTALYWYRQSLGQGLEFLIYFQGNSAPDKSGLPSDRFSAERTGGSVSTLTIQRTQQEDSAVYLCAILRGVYDTQYFGPGTRLTVL.

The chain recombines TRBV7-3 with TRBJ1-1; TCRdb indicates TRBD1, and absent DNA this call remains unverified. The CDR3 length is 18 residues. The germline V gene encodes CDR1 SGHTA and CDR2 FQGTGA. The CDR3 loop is CASSRPGTGEKGDTEAFF.

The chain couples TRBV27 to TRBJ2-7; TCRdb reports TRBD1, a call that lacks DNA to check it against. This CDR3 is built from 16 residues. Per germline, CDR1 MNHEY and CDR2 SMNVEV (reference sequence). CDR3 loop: CASSLYQGMLGSEQYF.

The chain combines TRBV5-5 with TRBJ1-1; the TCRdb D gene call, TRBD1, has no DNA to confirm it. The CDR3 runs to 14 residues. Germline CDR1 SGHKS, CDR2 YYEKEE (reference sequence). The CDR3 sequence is CASVGTGLGTEAFF.

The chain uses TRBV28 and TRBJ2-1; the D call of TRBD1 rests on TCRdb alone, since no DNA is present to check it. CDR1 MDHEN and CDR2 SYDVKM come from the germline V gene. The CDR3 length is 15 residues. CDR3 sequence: CARTRQGAFYNEQFF.

The CDR3 spells CASSLTPGQGAVNTEAFF. The V gene is TRBV7-3, the J gene TRBJ1-1; TCRdb designates TRBD1, a call that cannot be tested without DNA. This CDR3 spans 18 amino acids. Germline V lookup: CDR1 SGHTA, CDR2 FQGTGA.

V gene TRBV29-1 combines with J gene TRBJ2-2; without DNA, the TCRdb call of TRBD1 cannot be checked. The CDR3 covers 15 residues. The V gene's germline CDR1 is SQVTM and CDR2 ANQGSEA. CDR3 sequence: CSVEWWDRDTGELFF.

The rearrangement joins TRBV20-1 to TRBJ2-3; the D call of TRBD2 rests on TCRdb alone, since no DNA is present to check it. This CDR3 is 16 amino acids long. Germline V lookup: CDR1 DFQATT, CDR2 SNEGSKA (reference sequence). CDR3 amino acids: CSAPKTSGGAPDTQYF.

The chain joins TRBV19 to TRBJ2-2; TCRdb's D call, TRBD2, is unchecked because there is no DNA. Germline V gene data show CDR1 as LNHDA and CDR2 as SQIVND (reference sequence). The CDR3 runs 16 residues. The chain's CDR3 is CASSRGRVVLSGELFF.

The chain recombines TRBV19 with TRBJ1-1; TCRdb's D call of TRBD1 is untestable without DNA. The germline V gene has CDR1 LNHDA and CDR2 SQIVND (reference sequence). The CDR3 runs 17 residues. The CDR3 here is CASSHNPPQGDGTEAFF.

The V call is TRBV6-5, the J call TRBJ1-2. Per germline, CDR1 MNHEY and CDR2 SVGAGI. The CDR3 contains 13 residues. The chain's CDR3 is CASKRAANYGYTF.

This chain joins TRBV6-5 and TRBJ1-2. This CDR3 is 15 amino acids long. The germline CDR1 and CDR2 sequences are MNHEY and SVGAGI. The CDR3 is CASLRSIGTVDGYTF.

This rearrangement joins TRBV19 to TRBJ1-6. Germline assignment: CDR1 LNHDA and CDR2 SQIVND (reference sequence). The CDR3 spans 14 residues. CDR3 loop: CASQSRASGSPLHF.

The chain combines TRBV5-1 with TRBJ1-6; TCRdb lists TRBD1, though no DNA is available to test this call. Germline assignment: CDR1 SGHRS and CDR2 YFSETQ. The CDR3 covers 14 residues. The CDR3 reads CASSPGQPNSPLHF.

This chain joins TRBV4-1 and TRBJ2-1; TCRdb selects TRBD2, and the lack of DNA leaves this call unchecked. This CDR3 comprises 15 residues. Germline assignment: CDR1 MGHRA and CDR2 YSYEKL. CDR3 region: CASSQTSGGVYEQFF.

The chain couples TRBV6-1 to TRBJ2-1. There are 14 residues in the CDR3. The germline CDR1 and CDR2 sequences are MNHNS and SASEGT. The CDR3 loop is CASQTVSSYNEQFF.